These T cell receptor beta chains were read from a single sample in a study of blood T cell repertoires in COVID-19. The table came from immunoSEQ multiplex PCR; TCRdb's copy has only in-frame clones and leaves some out. The table records about 100,000 clones, 85% to 90% of them present only once. Sequenced input: peripheral blood. These receptors all come from a human donor in a cohort sampled during active COVID-19. Each CDR3 is given with its conserved first and last residue. The D gene is left open where the match is weak. Size tells how often a clone was seen (once, few, many) or the class of an expanded clone, and some rows leave it out.

clone_size,d_call,j_call,v_call,cdr3_nt,cdr3_aa
NA,NA,TRBJ1-6,TRBV5-4,TGTGCCAGCAGCTCGACAGATTATAATTCACCCCTCCACTTT,CASSSTDYNSPLHF
NA,NA,TRBJ2-7,TRBV6-5,TGTGCCAGCAGGAGGGGGGGCCCCCCCTCCTACGAGCAGTACTTC,CASRRGGPPSYEQYF
NA,TRBD2,TRBJ2-3,TRBV7-2,TGTGCCAGCAGCTCAAGGACGACTAGCGGTGGGGATACGCAGTATTTT,CASSSRTTSGGDTQYF
NA,NA,TRBJ2-1,TRBV21-1,TGTGCCAGCACCCGGACTAGCGGGAGCTCTCTTACGGGTGAGCAGTTCTTC,CASTRTSGSSLTGEQFF
NA,NA,TRBJ1-5,TRBV10-2,TGCGCCACAAAGTACGGGAGCCGACAGAGCCATAGCAATCAGCCCCAGCATTTT,CATKYGSRQSHSNQPQHF
NA,NA,TRBJ1-4,TRBV5-1,TGCGCCAGCCGACCGACAGAAGGCTTTGAAAAACTGTTTTTT,CASRPTEGFEKLFF
NA,NA,TRBJ1-1,TRBV18,TGTGCCAGCTCACCAGGAAAGACAGTGAACACTGAAGCTTTCTTT,CASSPGKTVNTEAFF
few,NA,TRBJ2-5,TRBV2,TGTGCCAGCAGTCCCGGACAGACCCAAGAGACCCAGTACTTC,CASSPGQTQETQYF
NA,TRBD1,TRBJ2-7,TRBV9,TGTGCCAGCAGCCCCCGGGACAGGGTAGTAGGCGAGCAGTACTTC,CASSPRDRVVGEQYF
NA,TRBD1,TRBJ1-6,TRBV10-3,TGTGCCATCAGTGTACAGGGGAATAATTCACCCCTCCACTTT,CAISVQGNNSPLHF
NA,TRBD2,TRBJ2-5,TRBV3-1/TRBV3-2,TGTGCCAGCAGCTCCTGGGGGGGAGAGACCCAGTACTTC,CASSSWGGETQYF
once,NA,TRBJ1-6,TRBV10-3,TGTGCCATCAGTGAAGAGGAACTTTCACCCCTCCACTTT,CAISEEELSPLHF
NA,TRBD2,TRBJ2-1,TRBV28,TGTGCCAGCAGCCTGACTAGCGGGAGGATTGAGCAGTTCTTC,CASSLTSGRIEQFF
few,NA,TRBJ2-7,TRBV30,TGTGCCTGGAGTGGCGACAGGATTATAACCTACGAGCAGTACTTC,CAWSGDRIITYEQYF
NA,NA,TRBJ1-5,TRBV19,TGTGCCAGTCGGTCCGACGGGAGCAATCAGCCCCAGCATTTT,CASRSDGSNQPQHF
NA,NA,TRBJ1-1,TRBV29-1,TGCAGCGTGAGGGGACACAGGGCCACTGAAGCTTTCTTT,CSVRGHRATEAFF
few,NA,TRBJ2-2,TRBV27,TGTGCCAGCAGTTTAGGACCGGGGGCCGGGGAGCTGTTTTTT,CASSLGPGAGELFF
few,TRBD1,TRBJ1-6,TRBV3-1/TRBV3-2,TGTGCCAGCAGCCACTCTGACAGGGATTCACCCCTCCACTTT,CASSHSDRDSPLHF
NA,NA,TRBJ2-7,TRBV4-3,TGCGCCAGCAGCCAAGATCTTGGACAAACCTACGAGCAGTACTTC,CASSQDLGQTYEQYF
NA,NA,TRBJ1-2,TRBV19,TGTGCCAGTAGTATCAACTTTGGCTACACCTTC,CASSINFGYTF
NA,NA,TRBJ1-5,TRBV20-1,TGCAGTGCTAGTAGCGGTGATAGCAATCAGCCCCAGCATTTT,CSASSGDSNQPQHF
NA,TRBD1,TRBJ2-3,TRBV4-1,TGCGCCAGCAGCCAGCACGGACAGGGCGCTAGCACAGATACGCAGTATTTT,CASSQHGQGASTDTQYF
NA,NA,TRBJ2-3,TRBV7-2,TGTGCCAGCAGGCGTCAGGGTACAGATACGCAGTATTTT,CASRRQGTDTQYF
NA,NA,TRBJ2-7,TRBV7-6,TGTGCCAGCAGCTTGCTAAGTCTGAGCTCCTACGAGCAGTACTTC,CASSLLSLSSYEQYF
once,NA,TRBJ1-4,TRBV5-1,TGCGCCAGCAGCCCGGGGTCAACTAATGAAAAACTGTTTTTT,CASSPGSTNEKLFF
NA,NA,TRBJ1-2,TRBV5-4,TGTGCCAGCTGGAGGCCTGCGGATAAAACGGATGGCTACACCTTC,CASWRPADKTDGYTF
once,TRBD1,TRBJ2-5,TRBV2,TGTGCCAGCAGAGCCATGACAGGGGGCGCAGAGACCCAGTACTTC,CASRAMTGGAETQYF
few,NA,TRBJ2-7,TRBV5-4,TGTGCCAGCAGCTTCCGGGACTCCAATACCTACGAGCAGTACTTC,CASSFRDSNTYEQYF
NA,NA,TRBJ1-2,TRBV19,TGTGCCAGCAGACCGAGGGAGGGATATTTTAAAGGCTACACCTTC,CASRPREGYFKGYTF
many,NA,TRBJ1-4,TRBV7-9,TGTGCCAGCAGTCAGTTGACTTCGACTAATGAAAAACTGTTTTTT,CASSQLTSTNEKLFF
NA,TRBD2,TRBJ2-2,TRBV7-2,TGTGCCAGCAGCTTCCGGACTAGCGCTGCGAACACCGGGGAGCTGTTTTTT,CASSFRTSAANTGELFF
NA,TRBD1,TRBJ2-7,TRBV23-1,TGCGCCAGCAGTCAGACGACAGGGTTCCCCTCCTACGAGCAGTACTTC,CASSQTTGFPSYEQYF
NA,NA,TRBJ2-2,TRBV15,TGTGCCACCAGATACCAGGTGAACACCGGGGAGCTGTTTTTT,CATRYQVNTGELFF
NA,NA,TRBJ2-2,TRBV4-3,TGCGCCAGCAGCCAACAACAGGGGACTAACACCGGGGAGCTGTTTTTT,CASSQQQGTNTGELFF
NA,TRBD1,TRBJ2-1,TRBV5-4,TGTGCCAGCAGCTCTGGACAGGGGAGTAATGAGCAGTTCTTC,CASSSGQGSNEQFF
NA,NA,TRBJ2-3,TRBV25-1,TGTGCCAGTCCCACTACAACTAGCACAGATACGCAGTATTTT,CASPTTTSTDTQYF
NA,TRBD1,TRBJ2-7,TRBV10-3,TGTGCCATCAGCATCGGACAGGGGGTCGGCGAGCAGTACTTC,CAISIGQGVGEQYF
NA,NA,TRBJ1-5,TRBV9,TGTGCCAGCAGCAGGGGGGGGCTAGGTCAGCCCCAGCATTTT,CASSRGGLGQPQHF
NA,NA,TRBJ1-4,TRBV19,TGTGCCAGTAGGCGATACAGGTTAACTAATGAAAAACTGTTTTTT,CASRRYRLTNEKLFF
NA,TRBD2,TRBJ2-1,TRBV19,TGTGCCAGTAGGCTAGCGGGACAAAATTACAATGAGCAGTTCTTC,CASRLAGQNYNEQFF
NA,NA,TRBJ1-6,TRBV7-9,TGTGCCAGCAGCTTAGACAGGAATTCACCCCTCCACTTT,CASSLDRNSPLHF
NA,NA,TRBJ1-2,TRBV2,TGTGCCAGCAGTGGGGCAGGCGGGGGCTACACCTTC,CASSGAGGGYTF
NA,TRBD1,TRBJ2-7,TRBV6-5,TGTGCCAGCAGTCCTACAGGGGGCGGCGAGCAGTACTTC,CASSPTGGGEQYF
once,TRBD1,TRBJ1-6,TRBV30,TGTGCCTGGAGTGTAGGGGGACAGGGATCCCTCCACTTT,CAWSVGGQGSLHF
NA,NA,TRBJ1-5,TRBV19,TGTGCCAGTAGTATAGATCTGGACAGTTTACAGCCCCAGCATTTT,CASSIDLDSLQPQHF
NA,TRBD1,TRBJ1-1,TRBV18,TGTGCCAGCTCACCACAGGGGGCTCGGACTGAAGCTTTCTTT,CASSPQGARTEAFF
NA,NA,TRBJ1-2,TRBV7-9,TGTGCCAGCAGCTTAGAGCGGGGGACCTATGGCTACACCTTC,CASSLERGTYGYTF
NA,NA,TRBJ1-2,TRBV29-1,TGCAGCGTTGTCGCCGCCAACTTTGGCTACACCTTC,CSVVAANFGYTF
NA,NA,TRBJ1-2,TRBV5-5,TGTGCCAGCAGCTTGGACTTCTTTATAGCTAACTATGGCTACACCTTC,CASSLDFFIANYGYTF
NA,TRBD2,TRBJ2-7,TRBV11-2,TGTGCCAGCAGCCCAGCGGGGAGCTCCTACGAGCAGTACTTC,CASSPAGSSYEQYF